These 12 T cell receptor beta chains originate from one sample sequenced in a study of control samples from healthy donors and cancer patients. Generated by immunoSEQ multiplex PCR, the TCRdb table keeps only in-frame clones and is missing some. The sample yields 150,000 or so clones, approximately 96% seen once. The sequenced material came from blood. Receptor source: a man aged 40-50 years in good health.

This clone was observed a single time. This sequence joins TRBV7-2 and TRBJ2-7; TRBD1 or TRBD2 may be the D gene (5 bases each). The length of the CDR3 is 14 residues. Trimming pared 2 bases from V and 1 base from J, leaving 9 bases between. Germline CDR1 is SGHTA and CDR2 is FQGNSA. CDR3 amino acids: CASSLQGRSYEQYF. CDR3 DNA: TGTGCCAGCAGCTTACAGGGACGTTCCTACGAGCAGTACTTC.

The rearrangement joins TRBV30 to TRBJ1-1, with 7 nucleotides matching TRBD1. The CDR3 runs 16 residues. Trimming took 1 base from V and 3 from J; bases not matched to a gene: 11. Germline CDR1 and CDR2: GTSNPN and SVGIG (reference sequence). DNA of the CDR3: TGTGCCTGGAGTGAGACCCACCGGACAGGAGACACTGAAGCTTTCTTT. Protein product: CAWSETHRTGDTEAFF.

V and J are TRBV5-4 and TRBJ1-4, with D tentatively TRBD1 (6 bases). V dropped 3 bases and J dropped 6 bases, with 12 bases sitting between them. This CDR3 is built from 14 residues. CDR1 SGHNT and CDR2 YYREEE come from the germline V gene (reference sequence). The CDR3 is CASSSGSGDEKLFF. The CDR3 DNA sequence: TGTGCCAGCAGCTCCGGGTCAGGGGATGAAAAACTGTTTTTT.

This clone was found once. The chain is built from TRBV30 and TRBJ2-7; either TRBD1 or TRBD2 may supply D (5 bases each). Germline CDR1 reads GTSNPN; CDR2 reads SVGIG (reference sequence). V lost 4 bases and J 0 bases, leaving 13 bases between the germline ends. The CDR3 runs 14 residues. CDR3 protein: CAWKADTGSYEQYF. For the CDR3, the DNA is TGTGCCTGGAAAGCGGACACGGGCTCCTACGAGCAGTACTTC.

This chain connects TRBV9 to TRBJ2-3; D unclear. This CDR3 spans 16 amino acids. V shed 0 bases and J shed 0 bases, with 11 bases lying between them. Germline V gene lookup returns CDR1 SGDLS and CDR2 YYNGEE. The CDR3 reads CASSVEATTSTDTQYF. As DNA, the CDR3 is TGTGCCAGCAGCGTAGAGGCAACCACTAGCACAGATACGCAGTATTTT.

On this clone: The junction departs from germline at one end; a sequencing error may be responsible. Different DNA sequences within this sample yield the same CDR3. The chain joins TRBV12-5 to TRBJ2-2, with TRBD2 matching 8 bases. The CDR3 sequence is 14 residues long. CDR1 LGHNT and CDR2 FRNRAP come from the germline V gene. The CDR3 DNA reads as TGTGCTAGTGGGTTGGCCGGGGGGGCCGGGGAGCTGTTTTTT. Its translation: CASGLAGGAGELFF.

The chain couples TRBV28 to TRBJ1-2; 10 bases line up with TRBD1. The germline CDR1 and CDR2 sequences are MDHEN and SYDVKM. The CDR3 contains 13 residues. V was pared by 7 bases and J by 6 bases, with 5 bases of the junction left unmatched. The CDR3 DNA is TGTGCCAGCAAGGGGACAGGGGTTAATGGCTACACCTTC. It translates to CASKGTGVNGYTF.

The chain is built from TRBV11-3 and TRBJ2-1; 10 positions match TRBD2. The CDR3 contains 16 residues. The V and J ends lost 5 bases and 5 bases, in that order; junction bases with no gene match: 9. Germline V gene lookup returns CDR1 SGHNT and CDR2 YENEEA. CDR3 sequence: CASSRRLAGANNEQFF. The CDR3 DNA sequence: TGTGCCAGCAGCCGCAGGCTAGCGGGGGCCAACAATGAGCAGTTCTTC.

This chain joins TRBV7-9 and TRBJ1-3; D perhaps matches TRBD1 (5 bases). CDR1 is SEHNR, CDR2 FQNEAQ, per germline (reference sequence). V dropped 1 base and J dropped 3 bases, with 7 bases sitting between them. This CDR3 comprises 14 residues. The CDR3 DNA sequence: TGTGCCAGCAGCTTAGGGCAGGGTGGAAACACCATATATTTT. Amino acids: CASSLGQGGNTIYF.

The rearrangement joins TRBV2 to TRBJ1-4; 9 bases map to TRBD1. J gave up 3 bases and V 3 bases, and 2 bases lay outside the gene matches. The CDR3 contains 15 residues. Germline V lookup: CDR1 SNHLY, CDR2 FYNNEI. CDR3 sequence: CASSDRTGANEKLFF. Here the CDR3 DNA reads TGTGCCAGCAGTGATAGGACAGGGGCTAATGAAAAACTGTTTTTT.

The chain uses TRBV13 and TRBJ2-7, with D maybe TRBD2 (6 bases). Germline V CDR1 and CDR2: PRHDT, FYEKMQ (reference sequence). Trimming took 6 bases from V and 0 from J, leaving 12 bases between them. This CDR3 has 14 residues. CDR3 region: CASREGRSSYEQYF. CDR3 coding DNA: TGTGCCAGCAGGGAGGGACGGAGCTCCTACGAGCAGTACTTC.

The J gene is TRBJ2-7, the V gene TRBV27; D tentatively reads TRBD1 or TRBD2 (5 bases each). The ends were cut back, 4 bases at V and 1 base at J, with 20 bases in the middle. CDR1 MNHEY and CDR2 SMNVEV come from the germline V gene (reference sequence). The CDR3 is made up of 17 amino acids. This CDR3 reads CASSSLALGRKSYEQYF. The CDR3 DNA is TGTGCCAGCAGTTCCCTGGCCTTGGGACGCAAGTCCTACGAGCAGTACTTC.